This paragraph reports one T cell receptor beta chain. Antigen unknown. Trimming pared 5 bases from V and 5 bases from J, leaving 12 bases between. This CDR3 region has 14 residues. Germline V CDR1 and CDR2: SEHNR, FQNEAQ (reference sequence). One entry per CDR3 protein results from TCRdb running MiXCR on the 5' RACE reads. The sample lists hundreds of thousands of distinct CDR3 sequences; around 12% were seen once. These data come from a study of identical twins. Whole-study findings and limits: Out-of-frame alpha sequences shared by twins showed excess low generation probability.

These same data were also listed under a study on yellow fever vaccine responses in identical twins.

This receptor was identified in a woman aged 18-29 years in good health. The sequencing input was PBMCs. The chain is built from TRBV7-9 and TRBJ2-2; D ambiguous. DNA for the CDR3: TGTGCCAGCAGCCCGGCTCTATCGACCGGGGAGCTGTTTTTT. Protein sequence: CASSPALSTGELFF.